This TCR beta chain appears in the sequencing data of a study of identical twins. Study-wide results and limits: High-abundance cord blood beta clonotypes had fewer insertions; memory repertoires showed none.

A universal primer site was incorporated via template switching, and the cDNA contained unique molecular identifiers. MiXCR was run by TCRdb on the 5' RACE reads, yielding one entry per CDR3 protein. The repertoire holds about 700,000 distinct CDR3 sequences, with over 8.5% as singletons. CDR3 size: 16 residues. After removal of 1 base from V and 2 bases from J, the junction contained 8 bases not matched to a gene. The V gene's germline CDR1 is MGHRA and CDR2 YSYEKL. In the case of this clonotype: Its antigen remains unknown.

The same data also went into a second study, on yellow fever vaccine responses in identical twins.

The receptor's source is a woman aged 18-29 years in good health. The chain employs TRBV4-1 and TRBJ2-7, with 7 bases aligning to TRBD1. The source material was PBMCs. The CDR3 here is CASSQGADRTAYEQYF. CDR3 in DNA: TGCGCCAGCAGCCAAGGAGCGGACAGGACCGCCTACGAGCAGTACTTC.